These T cell receptor beta chains were read from a single sample in a study of blood T cell repertoires in COVID-19. Sequencing used immunoSEQ multiplex PCR; TCRdb keeps in-frame clones, though not all of them. The repertoire holds hundreds of thousands of clones, with around 90% as singletons. The sample comprised peripheral blood. These receptors were obtained from a man aged 55 to 70 with acute or convalescent COVID-19. The CDR3 runs from the conserved cysteine through the conserved F or W. A D gene is named only where the DNA matches it firmly. Expanded clones get a size class; other rows say once, few or many, or leave the size out.

>TRBD1|TRBV6-5|TRBJ1-4|once
CASRGSRQGEKLFF
TGTGCCAGCAGGGGTAGTCGACAGGGTGAAAAACTGTTTTTT
>.|TRBV14|TRBJ1-2|.
CASSQDRYRPRGTF
TGTGCCAGCAGCCAAGATAGGTACAGGCCCAGAGGAACCTTC
>TRBD1|TRBV4-1|TRBJ2-3|once
CASSQGQGITDTQYF
TGCGCCAGCAGCCAAGGACAGGGGATCACAGATACGCAGTATTTT
>.|TRBV27|TRBJ1-1|.
CASSLTSGGNTEAFF
TGTGCCAGCAGTCTCACCTCCGGGGGTAACACTGAAGCTTTCTTT
>TRBD1|TRBV12-3/TRBV12-4|TRBJ2-1|.
CASSFSGGNEQFF
TGTGCCAGCAGTTTTTCAGGGGGAAATGAGCAGTTCTTC
>.|TRBV19|TRBJ1-2|.
CASSRAGGNPGYTF
TGTGCCAGTAGTCGGGCAGGAGGGAATCCGGGCTACACCTTC
>TRBD2|TRBV9|TRBJ2-5|.
CASTAAGEPKETQYF
TGTGCCTCGACGGCGGCGGGGGAGCCGAAAGAGACCCAGTACTTC
>TRBD2|TRBV9|TRBJ2-1|.
CASSATSGGAASNEQFF
TGTGCCAGCAGCGCGACTAGCGGGGGGGCCGCTTCCAATGAGCAGTTCTTC
>TRBD1|TRBV19|TRBJ2-4|.
CASSIVIGGTGGLLAKNIQYF
TGTGCCAGTAGTATAGTAATAGGAGGGACAGGGGGCCTTCTAGCCAAAAACATTCAGTACTTC
>TRBD2|TRBV2|TRBJ2-7|.
CASSTSGGGSYEQYF
TGTGCCAGCAGTACTAGCGGGGGGGGCTCCTACGAGCAGTACTTC
>.|TRBV2|TRBJ2-3|few
CASSGQLSTDTQYF
TGTGCCAGCAGTGGACAACTGTCCACAGATACGCAGTATTTT
>.|TRBV7-2|TRBJ1-6|.
CASSLGGSNSPLHF
TGTGCCAGCAGCTTAGGAGGGTCCAATTCACCCCTCCACTTT
>.|TRBV5-1|TRBJ2-3|.
CASSLGVQGPTDTQYF
TGCGCCAGCAGCTTGGGGGTGCAGGGCCCCACAGATACGCAGTATTTT
>TRBD2|TRBV6-1|TRBJ2-1|.
CASSEVGRSSGNEQFF
TGTGCCAGCAGTGAAGTCGGGAGGAGCTCGGGCAATGAGCAGTTCTTC
>TRBD2|TRBV7-9|TRBJ2-1|.
CASSPGGGNYNEQFF
TGTGCCAGCAGCCCTGGCGGGGGGAATTACAATGAGCAGTTCTTC
>TRBD1|TRBV6-5|TRBJ2-1|.
CASSPGQGFLNEQFF
TGTGCCAGCAGCCCGGGACAGGGTTTCCTCAATGAGCAGTTCTTC
>.|TRBV6-6|TRBJ2-6|.
CASSPGQILSGANVLTF
TGTGCCAGCAGTCCCGGACAGATACTCTCTGGGGCCAACGTCCTGACTTTC